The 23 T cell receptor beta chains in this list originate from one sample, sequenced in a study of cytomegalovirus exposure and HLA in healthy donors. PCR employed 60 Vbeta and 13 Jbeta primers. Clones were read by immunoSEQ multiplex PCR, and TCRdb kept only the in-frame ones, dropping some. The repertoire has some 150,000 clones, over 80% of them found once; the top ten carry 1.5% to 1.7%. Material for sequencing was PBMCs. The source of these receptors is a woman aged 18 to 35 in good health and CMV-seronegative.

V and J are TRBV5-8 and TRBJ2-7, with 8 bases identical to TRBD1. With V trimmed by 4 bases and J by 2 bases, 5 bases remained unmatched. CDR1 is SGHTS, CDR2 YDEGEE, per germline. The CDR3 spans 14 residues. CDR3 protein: CASSLGTGTYEQYF. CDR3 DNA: TGTGCCAGCAGCCTCGGGACAGGAACCTACGAGCAGTACTTC.

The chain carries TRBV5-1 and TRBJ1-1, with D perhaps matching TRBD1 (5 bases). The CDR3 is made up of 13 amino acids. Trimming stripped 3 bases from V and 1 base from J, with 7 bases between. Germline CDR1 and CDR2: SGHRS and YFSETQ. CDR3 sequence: CASSSQGNTEAFF. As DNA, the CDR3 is TGCGCCAGCAGCTCGCAGGGGAACACTGAAGCTTTCTTT.

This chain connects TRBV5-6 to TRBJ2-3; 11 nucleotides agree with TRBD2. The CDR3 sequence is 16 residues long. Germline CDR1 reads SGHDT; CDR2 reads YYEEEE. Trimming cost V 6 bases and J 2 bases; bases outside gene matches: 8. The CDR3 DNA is TGTGCCAGCATAGTAGCGGGGGGGCATAACACAGATACGCAGTATTTT. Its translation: CASIVAGGHNTDTQYF.

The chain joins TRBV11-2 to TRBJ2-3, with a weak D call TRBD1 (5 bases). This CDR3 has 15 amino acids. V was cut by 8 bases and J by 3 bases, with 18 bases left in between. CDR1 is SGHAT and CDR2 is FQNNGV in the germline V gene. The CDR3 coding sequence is TGTGCCAGCGCCGTCGTTGGTGACAGAACAGATACGCAGTATTTT. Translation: CASAVVGDRTDTQYF.

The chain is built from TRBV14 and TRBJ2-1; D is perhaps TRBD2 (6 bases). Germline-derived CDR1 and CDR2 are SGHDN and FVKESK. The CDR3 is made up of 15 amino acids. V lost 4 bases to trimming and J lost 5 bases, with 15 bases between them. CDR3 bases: TGTGCCAGCAGCCCCTCGGGGCGGGGAAACAATGAGCAGTTCTTC. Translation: CASSPSGRGNNEQFF.

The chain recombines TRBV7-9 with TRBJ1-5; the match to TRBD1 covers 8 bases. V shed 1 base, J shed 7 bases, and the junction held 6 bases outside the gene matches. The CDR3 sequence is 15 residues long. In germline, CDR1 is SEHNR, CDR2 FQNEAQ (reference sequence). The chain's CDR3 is CASSLVGDRTQPQHF. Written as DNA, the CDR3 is TGTGCCAGCAGCTTAGTGGGGGACAGGACGCAGCCCCAGCATTTT. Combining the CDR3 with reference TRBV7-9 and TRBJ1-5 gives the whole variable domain DTGVSQNPRHKITKRGQNVTFRCDPISEHNRLYWYRQTLGQGPEFLTYFQNEAQLEKSRLLSDRFSAERPKGSFSTLEIQRTEQGDSAMYLCASSLVGDRTQPQHFGDGTRLSIL.

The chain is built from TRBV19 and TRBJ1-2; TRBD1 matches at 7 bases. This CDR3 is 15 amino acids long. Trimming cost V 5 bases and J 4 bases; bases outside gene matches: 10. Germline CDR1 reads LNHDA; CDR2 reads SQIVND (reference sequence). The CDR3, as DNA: TGTGCCAGTAGTCCTCGGGACAGATTCCCCTATGGCTACACCTTC. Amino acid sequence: CASSPRDRFPYGYTF. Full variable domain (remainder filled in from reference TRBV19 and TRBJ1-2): DGGITQSPKYLFRKEGQNVTLSCEQNLNHDAMYWYRQDPGQGLRLIYYSQIVNDFQKGDIAEGYSVSREKKESFPLTVTSAQKNPTAFYLCASSPRDRFPYGYTFGSGTRLTVV.

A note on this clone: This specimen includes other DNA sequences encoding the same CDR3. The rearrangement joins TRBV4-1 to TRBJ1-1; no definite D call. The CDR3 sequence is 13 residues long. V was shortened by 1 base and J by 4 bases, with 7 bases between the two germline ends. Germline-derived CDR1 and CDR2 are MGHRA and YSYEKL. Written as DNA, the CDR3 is TGCGCCAGCAGCCAAGCCCGGGGCACTGAAGCTTTCTTT. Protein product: CASSQARGTEAFF.

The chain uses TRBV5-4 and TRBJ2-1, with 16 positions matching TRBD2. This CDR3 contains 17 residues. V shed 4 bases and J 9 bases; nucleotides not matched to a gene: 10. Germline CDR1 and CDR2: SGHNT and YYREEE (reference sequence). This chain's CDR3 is CASSPGLAGGPLGEQFF. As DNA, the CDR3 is TGTGCCAGCAGCCCGGGACTAGCGGGGGGGCCGTTGGGTGAGCAGTTCTTC.

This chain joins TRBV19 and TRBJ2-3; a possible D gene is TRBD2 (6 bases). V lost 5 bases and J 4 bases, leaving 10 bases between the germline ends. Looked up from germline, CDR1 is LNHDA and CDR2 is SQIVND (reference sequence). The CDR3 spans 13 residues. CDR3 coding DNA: TGTGCCAGTAGTCTCCGACTAGCAGATACGCAGTATTTT. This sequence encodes CASSLRLADTQYF.

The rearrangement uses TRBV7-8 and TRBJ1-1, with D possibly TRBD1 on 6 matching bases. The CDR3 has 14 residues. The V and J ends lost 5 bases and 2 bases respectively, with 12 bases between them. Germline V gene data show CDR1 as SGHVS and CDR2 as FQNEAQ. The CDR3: CASSIRTDNTEAFF. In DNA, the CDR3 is TGTGCCAGCAGCATACGGACAGACAACACTGAAGCTTTCTTT.

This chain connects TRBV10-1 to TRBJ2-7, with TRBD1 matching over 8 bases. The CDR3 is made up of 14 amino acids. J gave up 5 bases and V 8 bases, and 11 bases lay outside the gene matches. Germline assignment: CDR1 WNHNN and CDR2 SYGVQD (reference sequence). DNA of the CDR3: TGCGCCAGCGCACCCGGTGGGACAGGCCACGAGCAGTACTTC. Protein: CASAPGGTGHEQYF.

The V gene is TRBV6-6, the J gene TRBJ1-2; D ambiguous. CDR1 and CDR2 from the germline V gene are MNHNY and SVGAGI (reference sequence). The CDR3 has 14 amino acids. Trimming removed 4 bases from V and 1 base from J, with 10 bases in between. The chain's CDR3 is CASSSLRVNYGYTF. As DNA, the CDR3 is TGTGCCAGCAGTTCCCTCCGGGTTAACTATGGCTACACCTTC.

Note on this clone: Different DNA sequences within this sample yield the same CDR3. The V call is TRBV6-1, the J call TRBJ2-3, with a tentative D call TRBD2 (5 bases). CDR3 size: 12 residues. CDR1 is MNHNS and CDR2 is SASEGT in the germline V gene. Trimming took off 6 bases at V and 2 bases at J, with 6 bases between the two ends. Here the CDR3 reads CASSGDTDTQYF. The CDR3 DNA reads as TGTGCCAGCAGCGGGGACACAGATACGCAGTATTTT.

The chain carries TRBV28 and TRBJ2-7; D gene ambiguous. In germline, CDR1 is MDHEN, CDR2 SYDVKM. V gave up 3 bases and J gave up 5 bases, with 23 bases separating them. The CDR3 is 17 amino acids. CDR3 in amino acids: CASSFPADSSLPNEQYF. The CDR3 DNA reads TGTGCCAGCAGTTTCCCGGCCGACTCCTCTCTTCCTAACGAGCAGTACTTC.

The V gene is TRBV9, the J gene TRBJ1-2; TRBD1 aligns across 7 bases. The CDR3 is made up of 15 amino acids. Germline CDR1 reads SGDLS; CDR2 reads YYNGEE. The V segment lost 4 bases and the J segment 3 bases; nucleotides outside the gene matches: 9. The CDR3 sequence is CASSTPGQMYYGYTF. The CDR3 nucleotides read TGTGCCAGCAGCACCCCGGGACAGATGTACTATGGCTACACCTTC.

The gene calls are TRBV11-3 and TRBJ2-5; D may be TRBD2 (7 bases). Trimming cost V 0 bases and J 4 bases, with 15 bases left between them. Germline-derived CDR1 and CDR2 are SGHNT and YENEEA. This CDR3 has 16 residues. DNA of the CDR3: TGTGCCAGCAGCTTAGAGGGATGGGGGGGGCGAGAGACCCAGTACTTC. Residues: CASSLEGWGGRETQYF.

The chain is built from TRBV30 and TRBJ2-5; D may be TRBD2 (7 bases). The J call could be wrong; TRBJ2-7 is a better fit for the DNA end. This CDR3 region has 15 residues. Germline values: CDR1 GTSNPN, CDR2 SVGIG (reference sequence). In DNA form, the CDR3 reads TGTGCCTGGAGTGTAGGGGGGGGGCTGGCCTACGAGCAGTACTTC. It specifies CAWSVGGGLAYEQYF.

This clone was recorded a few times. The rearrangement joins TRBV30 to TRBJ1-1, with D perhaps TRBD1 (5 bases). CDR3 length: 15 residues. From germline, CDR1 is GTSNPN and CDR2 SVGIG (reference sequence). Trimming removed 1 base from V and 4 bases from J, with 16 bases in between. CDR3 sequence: CAWSGSTRAVTEAFF. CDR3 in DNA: TGTGCCTGGAGTGGATCGACCAGGGCAGTCACTGAAGCTTTCTTT.

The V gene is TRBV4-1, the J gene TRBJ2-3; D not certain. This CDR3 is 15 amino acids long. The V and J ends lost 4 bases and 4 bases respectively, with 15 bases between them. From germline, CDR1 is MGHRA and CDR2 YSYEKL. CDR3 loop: CASSRVSSSADTQYF. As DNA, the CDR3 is TGCGCCAGCAGCCGTGTTAGCTCCTCGGCAGATACGCAGTATTTT.

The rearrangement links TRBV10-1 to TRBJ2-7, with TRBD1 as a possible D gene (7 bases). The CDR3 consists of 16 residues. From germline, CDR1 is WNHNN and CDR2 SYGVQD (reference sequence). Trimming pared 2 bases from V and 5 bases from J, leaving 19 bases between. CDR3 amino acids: CASSETLEGAFDEQYF. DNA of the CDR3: TGCGCCAGCAGTGAGACCCTGGAGGGGGCTTTCGACGAGCAGTACTTC.

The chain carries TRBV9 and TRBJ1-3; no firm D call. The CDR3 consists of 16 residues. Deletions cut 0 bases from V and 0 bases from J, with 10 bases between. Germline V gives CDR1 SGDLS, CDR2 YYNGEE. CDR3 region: CASSVGSTSSGNTIYF. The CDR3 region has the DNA TGTGCCAGCAGCGTAGGGAGCACCTCCTCTGGAAACACCATATATTTT.

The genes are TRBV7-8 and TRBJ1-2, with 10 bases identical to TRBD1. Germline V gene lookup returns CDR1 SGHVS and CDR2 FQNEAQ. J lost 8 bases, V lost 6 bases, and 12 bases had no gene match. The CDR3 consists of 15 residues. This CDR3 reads CASRRGDRGLTGYTF. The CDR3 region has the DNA TGTGCCAGCAGACGAGGGGACAGGGGTTTGACGGGCTACACCTTC.